The rows below give T cell receptor beta chains drawn from one sample of a study of CD8+ T cells in alopecia areata. Profiling relied on immunoSEQ multiplex PCR, and the TCRdb table lists in-frame clones only, not all of them. Among about 210,000 clones listed, around 43% were seen once. Sample: CD4+ T cells sorted from blood, taken around week 36, from a patient treated with tofacitinib. Source of these receptors: a human donor with alopecia areata. Each CDR3 is given with its conserved first and last residue. The order of the fields is clone size, V gene, J gene, D gene, CDR3 protein, CDR3 DNA. A D gene is named only where the DNA matches it firmly. Size values are once, few and many counts, or a class for expanded clones, and some rows have none.

clone size: .
V gene: TRBV18
J gene: TRBJ2-7
D gene: .
CDR3 protein: CASSPGGYEQYF
CDR3 DNA: TGTGCCAGCTCACCGGGGGGATACGAGCAGTACTTC

clone size: .
V gene: TRBV9
J gene: TRBJ2-1
D gene: TRBD2
CDR3 protein: CASSGTSGRSEQFF
CDR3 DNA: TGTGCCAGCAGCGGGACTAGCGGGAGAAGCGAGCAGTTCTTC

clone size: few
V gene: TRBV18
J gene: TRBJ2-3
D gene: .
CDR3 protein: CASSGTLSTDTQYF
CDR3 DNA: TGTGCCAGCTCCGGGACACTTAGCACAGATACGCAGTATTTT

clone size: .
V gene: TRBV5-4
J gene: TRBJ2-7
D gene: .
CDR3 protein: CASSHSEGRPSYEQYF
CDR3 DNA: TGTGCCAGCAGCCATTCCGAAGGAAGACCTTCCTACGAGCAGTACTTC

clone size: once
V gene: TRBV2
J gene: TRBJ2-5
D gene: .
CDR3 protein: CASSWASQGSGETQYF
CDR3 DNA: TGTGCCAGCAGTTGGGCTAGCCAAGGTTCGGGGGAGACCCAGTACTTC

clone size: .
V gene: TRBV4-3
J gene: TRBJ1-2
D gene: TRBD1
CDR3 protein: CASSLSAGGQGNYGYTF
CDR3 DNA: TGCGCCAGCAGCCTCTCCGCGGGGGGACAGGGAAACTATGGCTACACCTTC

clone size: .
V gene: TRBV5-1
J gene: TRBJ2-5
D gene: TRBD1
CDR3 protein: CASSFGQGQETQYF
CDR3 DNA: TGCGCCAGCAGCTTTGGACAGGGACAAGAGACCCAGTACTTC

clone size: .
V gene: TRBV5-6
J gene: TRBJ2-3
D gene: .
CDR3 protein: CASSLGLDNTDTQYF
CDR3 DNA: TGTGCCAGCAGCTTGGGACTAGACAATACAGATACGCAGTATTTT

clone size: few
V gene: TRBV4-3
J gene: TRBJ2-1
D gene: .
CDR3 protein: CASSQDQGVHNEQFF
CDR3 DNA: TGCGCCAGCAGCCAAGATCAAGGGGTCCACAATGAGCAGTTCTTC

clone size: .
V gene: TRBV7-2
J gene: TRBJ1-1
D gene: .
CDR3 protein: CASSSPRTGTEAFF
CDR3 DNA: TGTGCCAGCAGCTCCCCCAGGACGGGCACTGAAGCTTTCTTT

clone size: .
V gene: TRBV4-1
J gene: TRBJ2-7
D gene: .
CDR3 protein: CASSQAYRTYEQYF
CDR3 DNA: TGCGCCAGCAGCCAAGCATACCGCACCTACGAGCAGTACTTC

clone size: .
V gene: TRBV5-6
J gene: TRBJ2-5
D gene: TRBD1
CDR3 protein: CASSRDRPETQYF
CDR3 DNA: TGTGCCAGCAGCCGGGACAGGCCTGAGACCCAGTACTTC

clone size: .
V gene: TRBV18
J gene: TRBJ2-1
D gene: TRBD2
CDR3 protein: CASSQYTSGSWNEQFF
CDR3 DNA: TGTGCCAGCTCACAATATACAAGCGGGAGTTGGAATGAGCAGTTCTTC

clone size: .
V gene: TRBV6-1
J gene: TRBJ2-3
D gene: TRBD1
CDR3 protein: CASSDRDRGTDTQYF
CDR3 DNA: TGTGCCAGCAGTGACCGGGACAGGGGCACAGATACGCAGTATTTT

clone size: few
V gene: TRBV30
J gene: TRBJ2-7
D gene: TRBD2
CDR3 protein: CAWRAGGYDEQYF
CDR3 DNA: TGTGCCTGGAGAGCGGGAGGTTACGACGAGCAGTACTTC

clone size: many
V gene: TRBV6-4
J gene: TRBJ1-2
D gene: .
CDR3 protein: CASSETGLEGYGYTF
CDR3 DNA: TGTGCCAGCAGTGAAACAGGGTTAGAAGGCTATGGCTACACCTTC

clone size: .
V gene: TRBV18
J gene: TRBJ1-5
D gene: .
CDR3 protein: CASSFDPNQPQHF
CDR3 DNA: TGTGCCAGCTCATTCGACCCCAATCAGCCCCAGCATTTT

clone size: .
V gene: TRBV9
J gene: TRBJ1-2
D gene: .
CDR3 protein: CASAPAGGYTF
CDR3 DNA: TGTGCCAGCGCCCCGGCGGGTGGCTACACCTTC

clone size: .
V gene: TRBV9
J gene: TRBJ2-3
D gene: .
CDR3 protein: CASSFTWGRTDTQYF
CDR3 DNA: TGTGCCAGCAGTTTTACATGGGGGAGGACAGATACGCAGTATTTT

clone size: .
V gene: TRBV30
J gene: TRBJ1-1
D gene: .
CDR3 protein: CAWRGSQAFF
CDR3 DNA: TGTGCCTGGAGGGGCAGTCAAGCTTTCTTT

clone size: few
V gene: TRBV7-6
J gene: TRBJ2-7
D gene: TRBD2
CDR3 protein: CASSSTSGPYEQYF
CDR3 DNA: TGTGCCAGCAGTTCGACTAGCGGACCCTACGAGCAGTACTTC

clone size: few
V gene: TRBV27
J gene: TRBJ2-7
D gene: .
CDR3 protein: CASSFSGSGEQYF
CDR3 DNA: TGTGCCAGCAGTTTTAGTGGGAGCGGTGAGCAGTACTTC

clone size: .
V gene: TRBV11-1
J gene: TRBJ2-1
D gene: .
CDR3 protein: CASSSERYNEQFF
CDR3 DNA: TGTGCCAGCAGCTCTGAGCGGTACAATGAGCAGTTCTTC

clone size: .
V gene: TRBV5-1
J gene: TRBJ2-5
D gene: TRBD2
CDR3 protein: CASSNLLAGVETQYF
CDR3 DNA: TGCGCCAGCAGCAACCTACTAGCGGGAGTGGAGACCCAGTACTTC

clone size: .
V gene: TRBV6-1
J gene: TRBJ2-7
D gene: .
CDR3 protein: CASSVYMGSSYEQYF
CDR3 DNA: TGTGCCAGCAGTGTCTACATGGGCAGCTCCTACGAGCAGTACTTC

clone size: few
V gene: TRBV7-3
J gene: TRBJ2-2
D gene: .
CDR3 protein: CASSMGRGTGELFF
CDR3 DNA: TGTGCCAGCAGCATGGGGCGGGGCACCGGGGAGCTGTTTTTT

clone size: .
V gene: TRBV4-1
J gene: TRBJ1-2
D gene: .
CDR3 protein: CASSLGPGVYGYTF
CDR3 DNA: TGCGCCAGCAGCCTCGGTCCGGGGGTCTATGGCTACACCTTC

clone size: few
V gene: TRBV28
J gene: TRBJ2-5
D gene: TRBD2
CDR3 protein: CASETSRGETQYF
CDR3 DNA: TGTGCCAGCGAGACTAGCCGGGGAGAGACCCAGTACTTC

clone size: .
V gene: TRBV5-1
J gene: TRBJ2-1
D gene: .
CDR3 protein: CASRRGGFYNEQFF
CDR3 DNA: TGCGCCAGCAGGAGAGGGGGATTCTACAATGAGCAGTTCTTC

clone size: few
V gene: TRBV5-4
J gene: TRBJ2-5
D gene: TRBD1
CDR3 protein: CASSSKDRVTETQYF
CDR3 DNA: TGTGCCAGCAGCTCCAAGGACAGGGTGACAGAGACCCAGTACTTC

clone size: few
V gene: TRBV30
J gene: TRBJ1-1
D gene: .
CDR3 protein: CAWRDSSDTEAFF
CDR3 DNA: TGTGCCTGGAGAGACAGTTCGGACACTGAAGCTTTCTTT

clone size: once
V gene: TRBV6-5
J gene: TRBJ2-7
D gene: TRBD1
CDR3 protein: CASRTGTGFYEQYF
CDR3 DNA: TGTGCCAGCAGAACCGGGACAGGTTTCTACGAGCAGTACTTC

clone size: many
V gene: TRBV6-1
J gene: TRBJ2-1
D gene: .
CDR3 protein: CATQRRNYNEQFF
CDR3 DNA: TGTGCCACTCAGAGGAGGAACTACAATGAGCAGTTCTTC

clone size: .
V gene: TRBV30
J gene: TRBJ2-5
D gene: TRBD1
CDR3 protein: CAWGDSHGETQYF
CDR3 DNA: TGTGCCTGGGGGGACAGCCACGGAGAGACCCAGTACTTC

clone size: .
V gene: TRBV4-2
J gene: TRBJ2-5
D gene: .
CDR3 protein: CASSGELRETQYF
CDR3 DNA: TGTGCCAGCAGCGGGGAATTACGCGAGACCCAGTACTTC

clone size: few
V gene: TRBV20-1
J gene: TRBJ2-3
D gene: TRBD2
CDR3 protein: CSGLATDTQYF
CDR3 DNA: TGCAGTGGACTAGCGACAGATACGCAGTATTTT

clone size: .
V gene: TRBV7-6
J gene: TRBJ1-2
D gene: TRBD1
CDR3 protein: CASSSPSTGSDGYTF
CDR3 DNA: TGTGCCAGCAGCTCCCCCTCGACAGGGAGTGATGGCTACACCTTC

clone size: .
V gene: TRBV30
J gene: TRBJ1-5
D gene: .
CDR3 protein: CAWSDRDAQPQHF
CDR3 DNA: TGTGCCTGGAGTGACAGGGATGCTCAGCCCCAGCATTTT

clone size: .
V gene: TRBV4-2
J gene: TRBJ2-1
D gene: .
CDR3 protein: CASSQDADRGEQFF
CDR3 DNA: TGTGCCAGCAGCCAAGATGCTGACAGAGGTGAGCAGTTCTTC

clone size: .
V gene: TRBV2
J gene: TRBJ1-5
D gene: .
CDR3 protein: CASSSPGWGRSNQPQHF
CDR3 DNA: TGTGCCAGCAGTTCACCCGGGTGGGGACGGAGCAATCAGCCCCAGCATTTT

clone size: few
V gene: TRBV28
J gene: TRBJ2-7
D gene: TRBD2
CDR3 protein: CASSGGTYEQYF
CDR3 DNA: TGTGCCAGTAGCGGGGGAACCTACGAGCAGTACTTC

clone size: .
V gene: TRBV29-1
J gene: TRBJ2-1
D gene: .
CDR3 protein: CSVGRVSSYNEQFF
CDR3 DNA: TGCAGCGTCGGTAGGGTTAGCTCCTACAATGAGCAGTTCTTC

clone size: once
V gene: TRBV18
J gene: TRBJ1-2
D gene: .
CDR3 protein: CASSPDVPGYTF
CDR3 DNA: TGTGCCAGCTCACCGGACGTTCCTGGCTACACCTTC

clone size: .
V gene: TRBV9
J gene: TRBJ2-6
D gene: .
CDR3 protein: CASLGSGANVLTF
CDR3 DNA: TGTGCCAGCCTCGGCTCTGGGGCCAACGTCCTGACTTTC

clone size: .
V gene: TRBV9
J gene: TRBJ1-4
D gene: .
CDR3 protein: CASSVRLGEKLFF
CDR3 DNA: TGTGCCAGCAGCGTGCGGCTAGGGGAAAAACTGTTTTTT

clone size: .
V gene: TRBV29-1
J gene: TRBJ2-7
D gene: TRBD1
CDR3 protein: CSVANRGREQYF
CDR3 DNA: TGCAGCGTTGCTAACAGGGGGCGGGAGCAGTACTTC

clone size: .
V gene: TRBV4-1
J gene: TRBJ2-7
D gene: TRBD1
CDR3 protein: CASGRDRKYEQYF
CDR3 DNA: TGCGCCAGCGGCCGGGACAGAAAATACGAGCAGTACTTC

clone size: .
V gene: TRBV5-1
J gene: TRBJ2-1
D gene: .
CDR3 protein: CASSYNGQPSYNEQFF
CDR3 DNA: TGCGCCAGCAGCTACAACGGACAGCCTTCCTACAATGAGCAGTTCTTC

clone size: .
V gene: TRBV7-9
J gene: TRBJ1-5
D gene: .
CDR3 protein: CASSLGDHQPQHF
CDR3 DNA: TGTGCCAGCAGCTTGGGGGACCATCAGCCCCAGCATTTT

clone size: few
V gene: TRBV7-2
J gene: TRBJ2-7
D gene: .
CDR3 protein: CASSLDRVNEQYF
CDR3 DNA: TGTGCCAGCAGCTTAGACAGGGTCAACGAGCAGTACTTC

clone size: few
V gene: TRBV18
J gene: TRBJ1-4
D gene: TRBD1
CDR3 protein: CASSPTGNGGEKLFF
CDR3 DNA: TGTGCCAGCTCACCGACAGGGAACGGTGGTGAAAAACTGTTTTTT

clone size: .
V gene: TRBV19
J gene: TRBJ1-1
D gene: .
CDR3 protein: CASMLGTEAFF
CDR3 DNA: TGTGCCAGTATGCTGGGAACTGAAGCTTTCTTT

clone size: .
V gene: TRBV29-1
J gene: TRBJ1-2
D gene: TRBD1
CDR3 protein: CSVAGGTAVSYGYTF
CDR3 DNA: TGCAGCGTTGCTGGGGGGACAGCTGTCAGCTATGGCTACACCTTC